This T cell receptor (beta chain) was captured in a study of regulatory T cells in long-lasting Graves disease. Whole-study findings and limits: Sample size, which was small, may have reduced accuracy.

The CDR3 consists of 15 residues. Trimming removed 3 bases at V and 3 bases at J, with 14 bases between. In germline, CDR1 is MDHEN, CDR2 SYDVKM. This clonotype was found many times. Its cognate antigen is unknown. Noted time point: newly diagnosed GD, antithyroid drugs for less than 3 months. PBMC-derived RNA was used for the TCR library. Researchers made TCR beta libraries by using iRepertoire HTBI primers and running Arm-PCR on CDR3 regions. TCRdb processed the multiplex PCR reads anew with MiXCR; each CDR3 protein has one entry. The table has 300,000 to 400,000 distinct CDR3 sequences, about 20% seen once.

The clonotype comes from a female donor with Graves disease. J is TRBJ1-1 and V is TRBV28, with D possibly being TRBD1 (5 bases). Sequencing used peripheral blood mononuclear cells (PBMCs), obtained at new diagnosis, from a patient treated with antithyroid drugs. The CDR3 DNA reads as TGTGCCAGCAGTTTCAAGGGGCGTATGGACACTGAAGCTTTCTTT. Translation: CASSFKGRMDTEAFF.